The 21 T cell receptor beta chains reported below all come from one sample, sequenced in a study of response to subunit inactivated influenza vaccine. From the RT-PCR reads, TCRdb called clonotypes with MiXCR, one entry per CDR3 protein. This table has about 780,000 distinct CDR3 sequences, about 18% appearing once. The sequencing here drew on PBMCs from blood, taken 5 days after vaccination. The source is a man over 45 who received an inactivated influenza vaccine.

This clonotype was recorded a few times. The CDR3 loop reads CASSPPGHSTDTQYF. For the CDR3, the DNA is TGTGCCAGCAGTCCCCCGGGACATAGCACAGATACGCAGTATTTT. The chain joins TRBV28 to TRBJ2-3, with D possibly being TRBD1 (6 bases). The germline gives CDR1 MDHEN, CDR2 SYDVKM. There are 15 residues in the CDR3. V was pared by 5 bases and J by 0 bases, with 12 bases between. Combining the CDR3 with reference TRBV28 and TRBJ2-3 gives the whole variable domain DVKVTQSSRYLVKRTGEKVFLECVQDMDHENMFWYRQDPGLGLRLIYFSYDVKMKEKGDIPEGYSVSREKKERFSLILESASTNQTSMYLCASSPPGHSTDTQYFGPGTRLTVL.

The chain combines TRBV5-1 with TRBJ2-1; no firm D call. CDR1 is SGHRS, CDR2 YFSETQ, per germline. Between the trimmed V and J ends, which lost 0 bases and 3 bases, there was a span of 16 bases. The CDR3 consists of 17 residues. CDR3 amino acids: CASSLAKGPLYYNEQFF. The CDR3 DNA reads TGCGCCAGCAGCTTGGCCAAGGGCCCCCTGTACTACAATGAGCAGTTCTTC.

A few counts support this clonotype. The chain couples TRBV12-3 or TRBV12-4 to TRBJ2-1; the match to TRBD2 covers 7 bases. V trimming: 4 bases; J trimming: 6 bases; junction bases outside the gene matches: 6. The CDR3 has 14 amino acids. The CDR3 loop is CASSWDYNTNEQFF. CDR3 DNA: TGTGCCAGCAGTTGGGACTACAACACCAATGAGCAGTTCTTC.

The gene calls are TRBV4-3 and TRBJ2-1, with TRBD2 identical over 8 bases. Per germline, CDR1 LGHNA and CDR2 YSLEER. CDR3 size: 15 residues. The junction had 13 bases not matched to a gene; V was cut back by 2 bases and J by 13 bases. The CDR3 DNA reads TGCGCCAGCAGCCAAAGTCCCGGGACTAGTCTATCTCAGTTCTTC. Translated: CASSQSPGTSLSQFF.

The chain employs TRBV6-5 and TRBJ2-7; 7 positions match TRBD2. The trim removed 0 bases at V and 6 bases at J, leaving 5 bases unmatched. Germline V gene lookup returns CDR1 MNHEY and CDR2 SVGAGI. The CDR3 runs to 14 residues. In DNA, the CDR3 is TGTGCCAGCAGTTACTCGACGGGGGGAATCGAGCAGTACTTC. Encoded protein: CASSYSTGGIEQYF.

This rearrangement joins TRBV7-9 to TRBJ2-1; D is perhaps TRBD2 (5 bases). V gave up 4 bases and J gave up 2 bases, with 18 bases separating them. The CDR3 is made up of 17 amino acids. Germline assignment: CDR1 SEHNR and CDR2 FQNEAQ (reference sequence). The CDR3 coding sequence is TGTGCCAGCAGCTCGTTGAGGCGAGGGAGCCCCTACAATGAGCAGTTCTTC. As protein: CASSSLRRGSPYNEQFF.

The CDR3 DNA sequence: TGTGCCAGCAGTGCGGGGGGACTTGGTGAAAAACTGTTTTTT. It is translated as CASSAGGLGEKLFF. This chain connects TRBV28 to TRBJ1-4; TRBD1 is a possible D gene (5 bases). The V gene lost 5 bases and the J gene lost 7 bases, with 14 bases spanning the gap. The CDR3 runs to 14 residues. Germline assignment: CDR1 MDHEN and CDR2 SYDVKM.

J is TRBJ1-2 and V is TRBV7-9; D perhaps matches TRBD1 (5 bases). CDR3 length: 12 amino acids. Per the germline V gene, CDR1 is SEHNR and CDR2 is FQNEAQ (reference sequence). V was pared by 10 bases and J by 6 bases, with 15 bases between. This CDR3 reads CATTGRKNGYTF. The CDR3 bases are TGTGCCACAACGGGACGGAAGAATGGCTACACCTTC. The full variable domain, rest sourced from reference TRBV7-9 and TRBJ1-2, is DTGVSQNPRHKITKRGQNVTFRCDPISEHNRLYWYRQTLGQGPEFLTYFQNEAQLEKSRLLSDRFSAERPKGSFSTLEIQRTEQGDSAMYLCATTGRKNGYTFGSGTRLTVV.

The sample holds a few counts of this clonotype. CDR3 bases: TGTGCCAGCAGCCTCGGGGCGTCGGGTCAGCCCCAGCATTTT. Translation gives CASSLGASGQPQHF. The chain has TRBV5-6 and TRBJ1-5, with D maybe TRBD1 (5 bases). Looked up from germline, CDR1 is SGHDT and CDR2 is YYEEEE. This CDR3 comprises 14 residues. Between the trimmed V and J ends, which lost 4 bases and 6 bases, there was a span of 14 bases.

The genes are TRBV6-5 and TRBJ2-3, with a tentative D call TRBD1 (5 bases). Per the germline V gene, CDR1 is MNHEY and CDR2 is SVGAGI. CDR3 size: 16 residues. V was cut by 3 bases and J by 0 bases, with 13 bases left in between. The CDR3 DNA reads TGTGCCAGCAGTTATCACAGGATTTCTAGCACAGATACGCAGTATTTT. Translated, it gives CASSYHRISSTDTQYF.

This clonotype was seen more than once but under ten times. The V call is TRBV30, the J call TRBJ1-2, with a tentative D call TRBD1 (5 bases). Germline loops: CDR1 GTSNPN, CDR2 SVGIG (reference sequence). CDR3 length equals 12 residues. V was clipped by 2 bases and J by 8 bases, with 12 bases between them. Here the CDR3 reads CAWSWQGDGYTF. The CDR3 coding sequence is TGTGCCTGGAGTTGGCAGGGAGACGGCTACACCTTC.

This clonotype was seen at least ten times. The chain recombines TRBV10-3 with TRBJ2-1; D is uncertain. The CDR3 sequence is 12 residues long. V was trimmed by 6 bases and J by 7 bases, leaving 10 bases between them. Germline CDR1 ENHRY, CDR2 SYGVKD. The CDR3 nucleotides are TGTGCCATCAGAGCGTTAGGGAATGAGCAGTTCTTC. Protein product: CAIRALGNEQFF.

The chain carries TRBV28 and TRBJ1-1; D remains ambiguous. CDR1 MDHEN and CDR2 SYDVKM come from the germline V gene. This CDR3 is 12 amino acids long. Trimming cost V 6 bases and J 2 bases, with 7 bases left between them. The CDR3 DNA sequence: TGTGCCAGCAGACAATTTAACACTGAAGCTTTCTTT. Its translation is CASRQFNTEAFF.

V is TRBV12-3 or TRBV12-4 and J is TRBJ2-7, with TRBD2 as a possible D gene (7 bases). The CDR3 has 16 residues. Trimming left V 3 bases short and J 0 bases short, with 15 bases between. The CDR3 region has the DNA TGTGCCAGCAGTTTTAGGGGGACTACTTTCTCCTACGAGCAGTACTTC. It specifies CASSFRGTTFSYEQYF.

There are a few counts of this clonotype. In nucleotides, the CDR3 is TGTGCCAGCAGCCTTTTCTCAGATACGCAGTATTTT. It specifies CASSLFSDTQYF. This chain joins TRBV25-1 and TRBJ2-3, with D hard to call. Trimming stripped 6 bases from V and 4 bases from J, with 8 bases between. Germline V gene data show CDR1 as MGHDK and CDR2 as SYGVNS. The CDR3 covers 12 residues. The complete variable domain, with remaining parts taken from reference TRBV25-1 and TRBJ2-3, reads EADIYQTPRYLVIGTGKKITLECSQTMGHDKMYWYQQDPGMELHLIHYSYGVNSTEKGDLSSESTVSRIRTEHFPLTLESARPSHTSQYLCASSLFSDTQYFGPGTRLTVL.

The chain couples TRBV20-1 to TRBJ2-7; the match to TRBD2 covers 11 bases. Trimming at V came to 6 bases and at J to 7 bases, leaving 14 bases not matched to a gene. The CDR3 consists of 15 residues. Germline lookup yields CDR1 DFQATT and CDR2 SNEGSKA (reference sequence). CDR3 DNA sequence: TGCAGTGCCGGGACTAGCGGAACCCGGGTCGATGAGCAGTACTTC. It is translated as CSAGTSGTRVDEQYF.

V usage is TRBV6-1 and J usage is TRBJ2-4; 7 bases are shared with TRBD2. Germline CDR1 and CDR2: MNHNS and SASEGT. J gave up 0 bases and V 6 bases, and 2 bases lay outside the gene matches. CDR3 size: 14 residues. DNA for the CDR3: TGTGCCAGCAGAACGGGGGGAGCCAAAAACATTCAGTACTTC. It codes for CASRTGGAKNIQYF.

This clonotype has only a few counts. This rearrangement joins TRBV20-1 to TRBJ2-1, with 10 bases identical to TRBD1. Germline CDR1 is DFQATT and CDR2 is SNEGSKA (reference sequence). The CDR3 has 12 residues. The CDR3 DNA sequence: TGCAGCAGGGACAGGGGCACGGATGAGCAGTTCTTC. Translation gives CSRDRGTDEQFF.

This clonotype was seen a few times. This rearrangement joins TRBV10-2 to TRBJ2-7; 14 positions agree with TRBD2. Losses at the gene ends were 6 bases for V and 2 bases for J; bases not matched to a gene: 6. The germline CDR1 and CDR2 sequences are WSHSY and SAAADI. The CDR3 consists of 16 residues. The CDR3 protein is CASRDGTSGGPYEQYF. The DNA of the CDR3 is TGCGCCAGCAGGGACGGGACTAGCGGGGGACCCTACGAGCAGTACTTC.

This clonotype was detected a few times. CDR3 sequence reads: CAPRTSGGFWEQYF. The CDR3 nucleotides are TGTGCCCCGAGGACTAGCGGGGGGTTCTGGGAGCAGTACTTC. The genes are TRBV10-3 and TRBJ2-7, with 14 bases that match TRBD2. The CDR3 runs 14 residues. The V and J ends lost 11 bases and 7 bases, in that order; junction bases with no gene match: 10. Germline CDR1 ENHRY, CDR2 SYGVKD.

The V gene is TRBV6-2 or TRBV6-3, the J gene TRBJ2-7, with 9 bases aligning to TRBD2. The trim removed 0 bases at V and 4 bases at J, leaving 4 bases unmatched. Germline lookup yields CDR1 MNHEY and CDR2 SVGEGT. This CDR3 has 15 residues. The CDR3 DNA is TGTGCCAGCAGTTACTCGCGGGGGGGCCATTACGAGCAGTACTTC. It encodes CASSYSRGGHYEQYF.